This TCR beta chain was found in a study of cytomegalovirus exposure and HLA in healthy donors. Across the whole study: From donors who were HLA-typed, an early data release held 80 million or so unique TCRs.

The study's findings and limits: The classifier reportedly diagnosed cytomegalovirus status with high sensitivity and specificity. Sequencing had likely introduced a cluster of highly shared sequence variants as an artifact.

PCR involved 60 Vbeta and 13 Jbeta primers. Profiled with immunoSEQ multiplex PCR; TCRdb holds only in-frame clones, not every one. The sample yields roughly 73,000 clones, around 84% seen once. Comment on this clone: Its antigen is undetermined.

CDR1 and CDR2 (germline): SGHNT, YENEEA. CDR3 length equals 14 residues. Trimming pared 5 bases from V and 6 bases from J, leaving 16 bases between. The sequence derives from a woman aged 45-59 years in good health and CMV-seronegative. The sample taken for sequencing was PBMCs. The J gene is TRBJ1-1, the V gene TRBV11-3; D perhaps matches TRBD1 (5 bases). CDR3 in DNA: TGTGCCAGCAGCAGGGAAAGGGGATCCGCTGAAGCTTTCTTT. Translation: CASSRERGSAEAFF.